This entry concerns a single T cell receptor (beta chain). Its antigen is still unknown. From germline, CDR1 is DFQATT and CDR2 SNEGSKA (reference sequence). CDR3 length: 14 amino acids. This entry belongs to a study of T cells expressing NK-cell markers. Across the whole study: The study drew TCR beta repertoires from sorted CD3+CD56+NKG2C+, CD3+CD56+NKG2C- and CD3+CD56-NKG2C+ T cells. Study observations and caveats: The contribution of dominant NKG2C+ clonotypes to CD8+ T cells in six or seven donors was roughly 1.0-8%.

UMIs were included in TCR beta cDNA generated by 5'RACE template switching. TCRdb reprocessed the 5' RACE reads and reports one entry per CDR3 protein, with no DNA. In all, the sample yields about 260,000 distinct CDR3 sequences. The chain joins TRBV20-1 to TRBJ1-1; TCRdb's assignment of TRBD1 cannot be checked, as there is no DNA. Sequenced: blood T cells: a sorted CD56 or NKG2C T cell subset, CD4+ or CD8+ T cells, or bulk PBMC T cells (not recorded which). The TCR was taken from a man between 18 and 29 years old in good health. The CDR3 spells CSAEVGASNTEAFF.